The entry that follows covers one TCR beta chain sequence. Antigen specificity is unknown. V gave up 4 bases and J gave up 2 bases, with 26 bases separating them. This CDR3 has 19 amino acids. Germline values: CDR1 SEHNR, CDR2 FQNEAQ (reference sequence). This sample was taken from a study of T cell repertoires in ileal Crohn's disease. Study-level background: Median disease duration was about 7.9 years; about 37% smoked at surgery. At postoperative colonoscopy, neoterminal ileum biopsies were taken as M6.

As for time point: neoterminal ileum biopsy at postoperative endoscopy, about 6 months after surgery. Overall study results and limits: Active smokers at surgery had more clonal expansions than non-smokers. The median delay to postoperative endoscopy was 6 to 7 months.

This table comes from immunoSEQ multiplex PCR, and its TCRdb copy is limited to in-frame clones, with some not included. The sample has roughly 9,200 clones, approximately 79% seen once. V and J are TRBV7-9 and TRBJ1-2; D may be TRBD1 (6 bases). This receptor was taken from an adult with Crohn's disease. The sample taken for sequencing was ileal tissue. CDR3 DNA: TGTGCCAGCAGCTCAGAACTAGGGGGTTGGGTAGGGCGAAACTATGGCTACACCTTC. As protein: CASSSELGGWVGRNYGYTF.